This T cell receptor (beta chain) was sequenced during a study of neurological immune-mediated disorders. This clonotype was counted many times. Input was 800,000 to 1,000,000 sorted T cells, either CD4+ or CD8+. The CDR3 sequence is 11 residues long. Trimming removed 6 bases from V and 9 bases from J, with 10 bases in between. In germline, CDR1 is MNHEY, CDR2 SVGAGI. TCRdb re-called the 5' RACE reads through MiXCR, storing one row per CDR3 protein. The repertoire holds more than 25,000 distinct CDR3 sequences, under 5% seen once, with 25% in the top ten. The sample comprised CD4+ T cells from blood. The rearrangement uses TRBV6-5 and TRBJ2-3, with D tentatively TRBD2 (5 bases). The receptor comes from a woman aged 40 to 50 in good health. The CDR3 bases are TGTGCCAGCAGGATAAGGGAGACGCAGTATTTT. This sequence encodes CASRIRETQYF.